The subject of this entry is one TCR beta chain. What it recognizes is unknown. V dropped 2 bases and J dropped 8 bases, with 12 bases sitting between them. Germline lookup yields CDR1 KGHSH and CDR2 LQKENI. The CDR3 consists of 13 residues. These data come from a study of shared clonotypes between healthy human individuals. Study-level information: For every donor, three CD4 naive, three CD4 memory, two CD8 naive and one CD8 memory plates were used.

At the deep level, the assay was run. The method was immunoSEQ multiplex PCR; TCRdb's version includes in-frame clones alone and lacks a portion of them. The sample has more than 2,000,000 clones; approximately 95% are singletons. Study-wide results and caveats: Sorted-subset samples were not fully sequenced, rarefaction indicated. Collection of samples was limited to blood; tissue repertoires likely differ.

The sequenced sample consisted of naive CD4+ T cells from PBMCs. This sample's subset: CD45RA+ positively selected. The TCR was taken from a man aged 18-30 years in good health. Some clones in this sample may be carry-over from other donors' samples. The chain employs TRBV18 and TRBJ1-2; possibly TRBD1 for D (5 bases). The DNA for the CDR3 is TGTGCCAGCTCACCATCCAGGGATGGAGGCTACACCTTC. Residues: CASSPSRDGGYTF. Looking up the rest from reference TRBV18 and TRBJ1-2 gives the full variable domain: NAGVMQNPRHLVRRRGQEARLRCSPMKGHSHVYWYRQLPEEGLKFMVYLQKENIIDESGMPKERFSAEFPKEGPSILRIQQVVRGDSAAYFCASSPSRDGGYTFGSGTRLTVV.